The following is a T cell receptor beta chain sequence with its context. Germline values: CDR1 MNHEY, CDR2 SVGAGI. V gave up 4 bases and J gave up 7 bases, with 7 bases separating them. The CDR3 covers 11 residues. Libraries were prepared by immunoSEQ multiplex PCR; TCRdb keeps only in-frame clonotypes and omits some of them. The sample holds roughly 63,000 clones, around 90% seen once. This sample is drawn from a study of control samples from healthy donors and cancer patients. The receptor was isolated from a man between 60 and 70 years old with colorectal cancer. The V and J genes are TRBV6-5 and TRBJ1-2, with D perhaps matching TRBD1 (5 bases). The sequencing sample was made of PBMCs. This chain's CDR3 is CASSFQGGYTF. The CDR3 DNA reads TGTGCCAGCAGTTTCCAGGGTGGCTACACCTTC.